This is a list of T cell receptor beta chains from one sample in a study of cytomegalovirus exposure and HLA in healthy donors. Some clones are missing from TCRdb's copy, which holds only in-frame ones; the method was immunoSEQ multiplex PCR. The sample yields 65,000 to 95,000 clones, 90% to 95% seen once. The sequencing input was PBMCs. These receptor sequences come from a woman between 25 and 40 years old in good health and CMV-seronegative. CDR3s include the opening cysteine and the closing phenylalanine or tryptophan. D genes are given only for firm matches. Size values are once, few and many counts, or a class for expanded clones, and some rows have none.

>TRBJ1-2|TRBV9|-|TRBD1
CASSTGQDYGYTF
TGTGCCAGCAGCACAGGACAGGACTATGGCTACACCTTC
>TRBJ2-2|TRBV7-9|-|-
CASSPHKSNTGELFF
TGTGCCAGCAGCCCCCACAAGTCGAACACCGGGGAGCTGTTTTTT
>TRBJ2-7|TRBV2|-|-
CASRGGRRSYEQYF
TGTGCCAGCAGGGGAGGACGGAGGTCCTACGAGCAGTACTTC
>TRBJ2-1|TRBV9|-|TRBD2
CASSSTPAGGVYNEQFF
TGTGCCAGCAGCTCTACTCCTGCGGGAGGGGTCTACAATGAGCAGTTCTTC
>TRBJ2-5|TRBV19|-|-
CASSMTSGLRETQYF
TGTGCCAGTAGTATGACTAGTGGGTTAAGAGAGACCCAGTACTTC
>TRBJ1-2|TRBV7-2|-|-
CASSLRIPLSIDGYTF
TGTGCCAGCAGCTTACGAATACCCCTATCTATCGATGGCTACACCTTC
>TRBJ1-1|TRBV19|-|-
CASNPWGSMNTEAFF
TGTGCCAGTAATCCTTGGGGCAGCATGAACACTGAAGCTTTCTTT
>TRBJ2-1|TRBV5-1|-|TRBD2
CASSYGLAGVRSYNEQFF
TGCGCCAGCAGCTACGGACTAGCGGGCGTCCGCTCCTACAATGAGCAGTTCTTC
>TRBJ2-1|TRBV2|once|TRBD2
CASRGLAANNEQFF
TGTGCCAGCAGGGGTCTAGCGGCTAACAATGAGCAGTTCTTC
>TRBJ1-5|TRBV4-1|-|TRBD1
CASSPRGTGSNQPQHF
TGCGCCAGCAGCCCCCGGGGGACAGGGAGCAATCAGCCCCAGCATTTT
>TRBJ2-5|TRBV6-5|once|TRBD2
CASSPQRGLETQYF
TGTGCCAGCAGTCCCCAGCGGGGGCTGGAGACCCAGTACTTC
>TRBJ2-7|TRBV28|-|-
CASMGQGYYLSYEQYF
TGTGCCAGCATGGGGCAGGGCTATTACCTCTCCTACGAGCAGTACTTC
>TRBJ2-7|TRBV7-8|-|-
CASSQDTLYEQYF
TGTGCCAGCAGCCAGGACACTTTATACGAGCAGTACTTC
>TRBJ2-2|TRBV5-6|once|-
CASSLARTGELFF
TGTGCCAGCAGCTTGGCGAGAACCGGGGAGCTGTTTTTT
>TRBJ1-1|TRBV7-2|-|-
CASSLGGRNTEAFF
TGTGCCAGCAGCTTAGGGGGGCGGAACACTGAAGCTTTCTTT
>TRBJ2-1|TRBV25-1|-|TRBD2
CASSEIGLAGTYNEQFF
TGTGCCAGCAGTGAAATCGGACTAGCGGGTACCTACAATGAGCAGTTCTTC
>TRBJ2-1|TRBV6-5|-|TRBD1
CASSYSGGPYNEQFF
TGTGCCAGCAGTTACTCAGGGGGCCCCTACAATGAGCAGTTCTTC
>TRBJ2-3|TRBV11-2|-|TRBD1
CASSLVQGAPTDTQYF
TGTGCCAGCAGCTTAGTGCAGGGGGCCCCCACAGATACGCAGTATTTT
>TRBJ2-7|TRBV7-9|-|TRBD1
CASSPQGAREQYF
TGTGCCAGCAGCCCACAGGGGGCTAGGGAGCAGTACTTC
>TRBJ1-5|TRBV19|-|-
CASRQINSNQPQHF
TGTGCCAGTAGGCAGATAAATAGCAATCAGCCCCAGCATTTT
>TRBJ1-2|TRBV6-6|-|-
CASTRYAYGYTF
TGTGCCAGCACGAGATATGCCTATGGCTACACCTTC
>TRBJ2-7|TRBV6-1|-|-
CASSEYGQGRYEQYF
TGTGCCAGCAGTGAATACGGGCAAGGGAGGTACGAGCAGTACTTC
>TRBJ1-2|TRBV25-1|-|TRBD1
CASSHPSSGTGNYGYTF
TGTGCCAGCAGTCACCCATCCTCCGGGACAGGAAACTATGGCTACACCTTC
>TRBJ1-1|TRBV7-9|-|-
CASRMWGPDTEAFF
TGTGCCAGCAGAATGTGGGGGCCTGACACTGAAGCTTTCTTT
>TRBJ1-1|TRBV27|-|-
CASSRWDSEAFF
TGTGCCAGCAGTCGATGGGACTCTGAAGCTTTCTTT
>TRBJ2-7|TRBV5-1|-|-
CASRYGQGGASYEQYF
TGCGCCAGCAGATACGGGCAGGGAGGCGCATCCTACGAGCAGTACTTC
>TRBJ1-2|TRBV7-2|once|-
CASSSGPEGGSYGYTF
TGTGCCAGCAGCTCGGGACCGGAGGGAGGGAGCTATGGCTACACCTTC
>TRBJ2-5|TRBV11-2|-|TRBD2
CASSYSGGQETQYF
TGTGCCAGCAGTTATAGCGGGGGCCAAGAGACCCAGTACTTC
>TRBJ2-5|TRBV5-1|-|TRBD1
CASSLSRTGDLQETQYF
TGCGCCAGCAGCTTGTCGAGGACAGGGGACCTTCAGGAGACCCAGTACTTC
>TRBJ2-2|TRBV28|few|-
CASPNLNTGELFF
TGTGCCAGCCCCAACTTGAACACCGGGGAGCTGTTTTTT
>TRBJ2-5|TRBV2|-|-
CASRRGGTEETQYF
TGTGCCAGCAGGAGGGGGGGAACGGAAGAGACCCAGTACTTC
>TRBJ1-5|TRBV4-1|-|TRBD1
CASSPGTGSGQPQHF
TGCGCCAGCAGCCCCGGGACAGGGTCAGGTCAGCCCCAGCATTTT
>TRBJ1-3|TRBV19|-|TRBD1
CASRNRGTVDTIYF
TGTGCCAGTAGAAACAGGGGGACGGTTGACACCATATATTTT
>TRBJ2-7|TRBV11-2|-|-
CASSNTGSRGEQYF
TGTGCCAGCAGCAATACAGGGAGCCGTGGGGAGCAGTACTTC
>TRBJ2-1|TRBV30|-|TRBD2
CAWSVPPNRGGFNNEQFF
TGTGCCTGGAGTGTTCCACCGAACCGGGGGGGCTTTAACAATGAGCAGTTCTTC
>TRBJ2-1|TRBV28|-|TRBD1
CASSVTTGGGRSEQFF
TGTGCCAGCAGTGTCACGACAGGGGGGGGTAGAAGTGAGCAGTTCTTC
>TRBJ2-3|TRBV2|-|TRBD2
CASSEEQGLAGGANTQYF
TGTGCCAGCAGTGAAGAACAGGGACTAGCGGGGGGTGCAAATACGCAGTATTTT
>TRBJ1-2|TRBV30|few|TRBD1
CAWSVNRGYGYTF
TGTGCCTGGAGTGTAAACAGGGGGTATGGCTACACCTTC
>TRBJ2-1|TRBV30|-|-
CAWRIMRGRWEQFF
TGTGCCTGGAGGATAATGCGGGGTCGGTGGGAGCAGTTCTTC
>TRBJ2-1|TRBV29-1|once|TRBD1
CSVESRTGYEQFF
TGCAGCGTTGAATCCCGGACAGGCTATGAGCAGTTCTTC
>TRBJ2-3|TRBV4-1|-|TRBD2
CASSQDILAGGNTDTQYF
TGCGCCAGCAGCCAAGACATACTAGCGGGAGGTAACACAGATACGCAGTATTTT
>TRBJ1-6|TRBV28|-|TRBD1
CASSPRDRGNSPLHF
TGTGCCAGCAGTCCACGGGACAGGGGTAATTCACCCCTCCACTTT
>TRBJ1-1|TRBV6-5|once|-
CASSWAWQGNTEAFF
TGTGCCAGCAGTTGGGCTTGGCAGGGGAACACTGAAGCTTTCTTT
>TRBJ2-1|TRBV7-3|-|TRBD2
CASSSGLAVYNEQFF
TGTGCCAGCAGCTCGGGACTAGCGGTCTACAATGAGCAGTTCTTC
>TRBJ2-3|TRBV18|-|-
CASSPTGGTTDTQYF
TGTGCCAGCTCACCAACGGGGGGCACCACAGATACGCAGTATTTT
>TRBJ2-3|TRBV6-1|-|-
CASDLRGPSTDTQYF
TGTGCCAGTGACCTCAGGGGTCCCTCCACAGATACGCAGTATTTT
>TRBJ2-7|TRBV4-2|once|-
CASNQVAGTKDEQYF
TGTGCCAGCAATCAGGTGGCGGGGACCAAGGACGAGCAGTACTTC